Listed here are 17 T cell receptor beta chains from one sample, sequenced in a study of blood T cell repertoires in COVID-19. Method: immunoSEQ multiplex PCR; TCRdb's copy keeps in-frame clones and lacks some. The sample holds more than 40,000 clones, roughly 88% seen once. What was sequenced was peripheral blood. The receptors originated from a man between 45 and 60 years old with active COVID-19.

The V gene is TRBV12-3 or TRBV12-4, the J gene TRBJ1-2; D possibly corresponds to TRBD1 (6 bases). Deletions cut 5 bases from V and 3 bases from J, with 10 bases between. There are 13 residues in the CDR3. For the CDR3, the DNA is TGTGCCAGCAGTAGGGACACCGACTATGGCTACACCTTC. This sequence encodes CASSRDTDYGYTF.

CDR3: CASSSWTAQHAGYTF. The CDR3 coding sequence is TGTGCCAGCAGCTCCTGGACAGCCCAGCACGCGGGCTACACCTTC. This chain links TRBV11-3 with TRBJ1-2, with a tentative D call TRBD1 (6 bases). There are 15 residues in the CDR3. CDR1 and CDR2 from the germline V gene are SGHNT and YENEEA. V shed 4 bases and J shed 8 bases, with 20 bases lying between them.

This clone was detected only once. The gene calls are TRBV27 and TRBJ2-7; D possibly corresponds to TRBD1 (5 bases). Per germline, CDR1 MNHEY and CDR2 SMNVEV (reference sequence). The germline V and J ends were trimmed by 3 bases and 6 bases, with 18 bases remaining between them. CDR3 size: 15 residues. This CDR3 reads CASSLGHPAVSEQYV. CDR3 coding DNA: TGTGCCAGCAGTTTGGGGCATCCCGCGGTTAGCGAGCAGTACGTC.

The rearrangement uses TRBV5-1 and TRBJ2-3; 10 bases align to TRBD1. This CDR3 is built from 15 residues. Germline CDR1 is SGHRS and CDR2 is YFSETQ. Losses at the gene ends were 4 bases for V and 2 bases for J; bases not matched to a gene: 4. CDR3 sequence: CASSGTGAHTDTQYF. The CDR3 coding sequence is TGCGCCAGCAGCGGGACAGGGGCCCACACAGATACGCAGTATTTT.

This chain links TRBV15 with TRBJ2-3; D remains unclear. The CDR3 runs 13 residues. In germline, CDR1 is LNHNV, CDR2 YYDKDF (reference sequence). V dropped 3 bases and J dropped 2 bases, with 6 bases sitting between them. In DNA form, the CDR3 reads TGTGCCACCAGCAGCCCCTACACAGATACGCAGTATTTT. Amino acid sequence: CATSSPYTDTQYF.

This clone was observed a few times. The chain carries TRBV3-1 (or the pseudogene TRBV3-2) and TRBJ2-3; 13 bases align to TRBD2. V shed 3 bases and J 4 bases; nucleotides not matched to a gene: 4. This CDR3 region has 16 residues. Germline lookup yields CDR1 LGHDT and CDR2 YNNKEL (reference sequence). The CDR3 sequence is CASSHLTSGRPDTQYF. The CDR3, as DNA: TGTGCCAGCAGCCACCTGACTAGCGGGAGGCCAGATACGCAGTATTTT.

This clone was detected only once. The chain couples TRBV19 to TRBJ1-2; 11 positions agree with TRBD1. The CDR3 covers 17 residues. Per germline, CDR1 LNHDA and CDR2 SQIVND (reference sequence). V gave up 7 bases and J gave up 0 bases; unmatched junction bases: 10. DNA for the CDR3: TGTGCCAGTACCTGGACAGGGGGCTTTGGGGCTAACTATGGCTACACCTTC. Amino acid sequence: CASTWTGGFGANYGYTF.

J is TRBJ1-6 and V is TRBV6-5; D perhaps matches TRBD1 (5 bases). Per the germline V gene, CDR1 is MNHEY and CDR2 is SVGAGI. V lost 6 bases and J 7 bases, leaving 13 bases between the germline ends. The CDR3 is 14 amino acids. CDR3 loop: CASSQTGGNSPLHF. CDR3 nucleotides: TGTGCCAGCAGCCAGACGGGGGGGAATTCACCCCTCCACTTT.

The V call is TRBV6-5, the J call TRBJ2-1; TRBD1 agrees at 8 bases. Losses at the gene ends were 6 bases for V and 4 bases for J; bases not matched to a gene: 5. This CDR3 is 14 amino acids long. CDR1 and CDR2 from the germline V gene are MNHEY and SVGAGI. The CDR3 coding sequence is TGTGCCAGCAGGGGGGACAGGTCTTACAATGAGCAGTTCTTC. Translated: CASRGDRSYNEQFF.

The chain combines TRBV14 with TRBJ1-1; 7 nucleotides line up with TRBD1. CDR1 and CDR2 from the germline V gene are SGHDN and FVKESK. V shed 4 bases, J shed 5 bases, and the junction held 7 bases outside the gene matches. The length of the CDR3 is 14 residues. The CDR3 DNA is TGTGCCAGCAGCCGTGACAGGGTGAGAACTGAAGCTTTCTTT. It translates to CASSRDRVRTEAFF.

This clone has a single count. The CDR3 region has the DNA TGTGCCAGCAGCGAGACTAGCGGTAAAGAGACCCAGTACTTC. Residues: CASSETSGKETQYF. V is TRBV9 and J is TRBJ2-5; 9 nucleotides match TRBD2. Losses at the gene ends were 3 bases for V and 3 bases for J; bases not matched to a gene: 3. Germline loops: CDR1 SGDLS, CDR2 YYNGEE. This CDR3 contains 14 residues.

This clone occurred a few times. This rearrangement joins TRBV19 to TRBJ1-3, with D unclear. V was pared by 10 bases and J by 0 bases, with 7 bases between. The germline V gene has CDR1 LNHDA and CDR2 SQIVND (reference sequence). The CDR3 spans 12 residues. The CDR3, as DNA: TGTGCCACCCACAGCTCTGGAAACACCATATATTTT. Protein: CATHSSGNTIYF.

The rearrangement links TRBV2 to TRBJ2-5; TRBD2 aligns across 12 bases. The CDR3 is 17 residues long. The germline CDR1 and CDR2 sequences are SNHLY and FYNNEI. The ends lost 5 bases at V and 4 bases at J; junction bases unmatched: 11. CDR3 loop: CASSRASGRARGETQYF. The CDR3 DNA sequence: TGTGCCAGCAGTCGGGCTAGCGGGAGGGCTCGGGGAGAGACCCAGTACTTC.

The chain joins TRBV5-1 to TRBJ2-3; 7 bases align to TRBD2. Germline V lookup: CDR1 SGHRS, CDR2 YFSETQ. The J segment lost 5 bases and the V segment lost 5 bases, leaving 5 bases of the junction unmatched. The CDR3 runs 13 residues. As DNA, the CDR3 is TGCGCCAGCAGGGACCCGGGGGGAGATACGCAGTATTTT. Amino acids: CASRDPGGDTQYF.

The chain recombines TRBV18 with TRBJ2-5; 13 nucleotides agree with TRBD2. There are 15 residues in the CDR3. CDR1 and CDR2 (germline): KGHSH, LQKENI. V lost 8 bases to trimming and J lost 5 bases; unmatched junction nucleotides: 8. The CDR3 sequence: CASRTSGRQGETQYF. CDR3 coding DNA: TGTGCCAGCCGGACTAGCGGGAGACAGGGGGAGACCCAGTACTTC.

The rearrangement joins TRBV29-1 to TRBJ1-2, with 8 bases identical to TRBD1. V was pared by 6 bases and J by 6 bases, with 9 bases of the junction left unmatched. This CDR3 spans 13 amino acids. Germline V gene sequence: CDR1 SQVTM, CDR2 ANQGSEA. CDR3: CSVKHGTGHGYTF. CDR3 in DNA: TGCAGCGTCAAGCACGGGACAGGCCATGGCTACACCTTC.

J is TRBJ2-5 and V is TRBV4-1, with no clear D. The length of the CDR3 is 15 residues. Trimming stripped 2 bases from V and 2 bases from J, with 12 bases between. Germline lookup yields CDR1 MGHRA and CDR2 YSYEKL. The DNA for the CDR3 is TGCGCCAGCAGCCAACGTACCGACTTACAAGAGACCCAGTACTTC. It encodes CASSQRTDLQETQYF.